The 12 T cell receptor beta chains in this list originate from one sample, sequenced in a study of T cell responses to AZD1222 COVID-19 vaccine. Sequenced by immunoSEQ multiplex PCR; TCRdb stores in-frame clones only, minus some. There are 75,000 to 100,000 clones in the sample; roughly 87% occur only once, and around 1.6% lies in the top ten. The sequenced sample was peripheral blood, obtained on day 0 of AZD1222 vaccination. The origin of the receptors is an adult in good health.

The V gene is TRBV7-8, the J gene TRBJ2-3; the D is unclear. Germline assignment: CDR1 SGHVS and CDR2 FQNEAQ. The CDR3 totals 14 residues. Trimming cost V 0 bases and J 3 bases, with 7 bases left between them. As DNA, the CDR3 is TGTGCCAGCAGCTTAGCTTGGCAAACAGATACGCAGTATTTT. Amino acid sequence: CASSLAWQTDTQYF.

The gene calls are TRBV24-1 and TRBJ2-1; D could derive from TRBD1 or TRBD2 (5 bases each). The CDR3 consists of 14 residues. Between the trimmed V and J ends, which lost 0 bases and 6 bases, there was a span of 8 bases. Germline CDR1 KGHDR, CDR2 SFDVKD. The CDR3, as DNA: TGTGCCACCAGTGATTTGGGGGGTGGCAATGAGCAGTTCTTC. Translating gives CATSDLGGGNEQFF.

The chain combines TRBV7-3 with TRBJ1-1; possibly TRBD1 for D (5 bases). Trimming pared 7 bases from V and 3 bases from J, leaving 21 bases between. The CDR3 sequence is 16 residues long. Per germline, CDR1 SGHTA and CDR2 FQGTGA. The CDR3 loop reads CASTPSGGFGYTEAFF. The CDR3 DNA reads as TGTGCCAGCACCCCTTCGGGGGGGTTTGGGTACACTGAAGCTTTCTTT.

This chain joins TRBV6-5 and TRBJ2-7; 8 bases fit TRBD1. Trimming at V came to 2 bases and at J to 7 bases, leaving 1 base not matched to a gene. Germline CDR1 is MNHEY and CDR2 is SVGAGI. This CDR3 contains 12 residues. The DNA of the CDR3 is TGTGCCAGCAGTTACGACAGGGGTGAGCAGTACTTC. Its protein is CASSYDRGEQYF.

V is TRBV6-5 and J is TRBJ1-2; TRBD1 might be the D (6 bases). The CDR3 sequence is 13 residues long. Looked up from germline, CDR1 is MNHEY and CDR2 is SVGAGI. V was cut by 2 bases and J by 8 bases, with 12 bases left in between. The CDR3 loop reads CASSYIRGRGYTF. The CDR3, as DNA: TGTGCCAGCAGTTACATTAGGGGGAGAGGCTACACCTTC.

The chain carries TRBV6-6 and TRBJ2-3; 8 bases fit TRBD1. Trimming cost V 5 bases and J 5 bases; bases outside gene matches: 18. Germline values: CDR1 MNHNY, CDR2 SVGAGI (reference sequence). This CDR3 has 18 amino acids. The CDR3 coding sequence is TGTGCCAGCAGTCCGGAGCCTGGACAGGGACCGGTCGGAGATACGCAGTATTTT. It yields the protein CASSPEPGQGPVGDTQYF.

Worth noting for this clone: This sample includes further DNA sequences coding for the same CDR3. The V gene is TRBV3-1 (or the pseudogene TRBV3-2), the J gene TRBJ2-2; the D is unclear. The CDR3 consists of 12 residues. The germline CDR1 and CDR2 sequences are LGHDT and YNNKEL (reference sequence). Trimming removed 1 base at V and 5 bases at J, with 2 bases between. CDR3 sequence (DNA): TGTGCCAGCAGCCAAGGGACCGGGGAGCTGTTTTTT. Its translation: CASSQGTGELFF.

This chain connects TRBV9 to TRBJ1-1; D ambiguous. Per the germline V gene, CDR1 is SGDLS and CDR2 is YYNGEE. There are 18 residues in the CDR3. Between the trimmed V and J ends, which lost 0 bases and 1 base, there was a span of 19 bases. This CDR3 is CASSVAGALNHGNTEAFF. In DNA form, the CDR3 reads TGTGCCAGCAGCGTAGCTGGAGCCCTAAATCATGGGAACACTGAAGCTTTCTTT.

This clone was counted only a few times. This chain connects TRBV24-1 to TRBJ2-5, with a possible D match to TRBD2 (6 bases). V lost 4 bases and J 5 bases, leaving 16 bases between the germline ends. This CDR3 contains 15 residues. Germline CDR1 reads KGHDR; CDR2 reads SFDVKD. The CDR3 sequence: CATSDPKTSRETQYF. DNA of the CDR3: TGTGCCACCAGTGACCCCAAGACTAGTAGGGAGACCCAGTACTTC.

This chain joins TRBV30 and TRBJ2-7, with 8 bases lining up with TRBD2. J was trimmed by 4 bases and V by 1 base; bases with no gene match: 6. CDR3 length equals 14 residues. The V gene's germline CDR1 is GTSNPN and CDR2 SVGIG (reference sequence). Written as DNA, the CDR3 is TGTGCCTGGAGTGCGGGACTAGGTCGGTACGAGCAGTACTTC. Residues: CAWSAGLGRYEQYF.

The V gene is TRBV7-9, the J gene TRBJ1-1; D unclear. This CDR3 spans 16 amino acids. Per the germline V gene, CDR1 is SEHNR and CDR2 is FQNEAQ (reference sequence). The germline V and J ends were trimmed by 1 base and 3 bases, with 15 bases remaining between them. CDR3 nucleotides: TGTGCCAGCAGCTTAGGGTCACCACGGTTGGACACTGAAGCTTTCTTT. Encoded protein: CASSLGSPRLDTEAFF.

CDR3: CASSTRGLTYEQYF. CDR3 coding DNA: TGTGCCAGCAGCACAAGGGGACTCACCTACGAGCAGTACTTC. This chain links TRBV6-5 with TRBJ2-7; D is possibly TRBD2 (6 bases). CDR1 is MNHEY and CDR2 is SVGAGI in the germline V gene. Trimming removed 6 bases at V and 2 bases at J, with 14 bases between. The CDR3 has 14 residues.